Listed here are 28 T cell receptor beta chains from one sample, sequenced in a study of blood T cell repertoires in COVID-19 (dated by TCRdb to about 2020). Libraries were made using the immunoSEQ multiplex PCR assay. Here the immuneACCESS table is served through TCRdb, limited to in-frame sequences with V and J called. Missing clones are a known gap in these copies; in checked studies unresolved V genes cover under half, and the rest lacks a known reason. This sample lists some 130,000 clones; around four fifths were detected once. 6% of the sample is in the top ten clones. Material for sequencing was PBMCs or T cells enriched from blood (not recorded which). These receptors came from a woman aged 50 to 60 who had recovered from COVID-19.

The chain recombines TRBV28 with TRBJ1-5; D gene ambiguous. The length of the CDR3 is 11 residues. Germline values: CDR1 MDHEN, CDR2 SYDVKM. V gave up 5 bases and J gave up 7 bases, with 6 bases separating them. The chain's CDR3 is CASSSRQPQHF. CDR3 bases: TGTGCCAGCAGTAGCAGGCAGCCCCAGCATTTT.

This rearrangement joins TRBV2 to TRBJ2-3, with TRBD2 matching 9 bases. The CDR3 contains 15 residues. With V trimmed by 2 bases and J by 7 bases, 7 bases remained unmatched. From germline, CDR1 is SNHLY and CDR2 FYNNEI. CDR3 sequence: CASSERGGETHTQYF. The CDR3 DNA follows: TGTGCCAGCAGTGAACGCGGGGGGGAGACGCATACGCAGTATTTT.

The chain links TRBV5-6 to TRBJ2-5; D possibly corresponds to TRBD2 (6 bases). Germline V gene sequence: CDR1 SGHDT, CDR2 YYEEEE. V dropped 2 bases and J dropped 5 bases, with 13 bases sitting between them. The CDR3 is 14 residues long. The CDR3 nucleotides read TGTGCCAGCAGCTTCCTACCCCGGGGGGAGACCCAGTACTTC. It specifies CASSFLPRGETQYF.

This clone was detected only a few times. The CDR3 DNA reads as TGTGCCACCTCAGGGGGCGATCAGCCCCAGCATTTT. It specifies CATSGGDQPQHF. The chain has TRBV24-1 and TRBJ1-5, with 8 bases fitting TRBD1. The CDR3 has 12 amino acids. Per germline, CDR1 KGHDR and CDR2 SFDVKD. J was trimmed by 5 bases and V by 9 bases; bases with no gene match: 2.

The chain uses TRBV30 and TRBJ2-3; 10 bases match TRBD2. The CDR3 sequence is 18 residues long. CDR1 is GTSNPN, CDR2 SVGIG, per germline (reference sequence). Trimming removed 2 bases from V and 0 bases from J; junction bases left unmatched: 11. As DNA, the CDR3 is TGTGCCTGGAGTCCCACGATAGCGGGGGGTCCTAGCACAGATACGCAGTATTTT. It yields the protein CAWSPTIAGGPSTDTQYF.

This clone was seen ten or more times. The rearrangement links TRBV2 to TRBJ2-3; D is possibly TRBD2 (5 bases). Trimming shortened V by 7 bases and J by 6 bases, and 8 bases separated the two germline ends. Germline CDR1 reads SNHLY; CDR2 reads FYNNEI. The CDR3 runs 11 residues. CDR3 coding DNA: TGTGCCAGCAAGGTAGCGGATACGCAGTATTTT. Translation gives CASKVADTQYF.

V is TRBV15 and J is TRBJ2-3, with 10 bases identical to TRBD2. Germline CDR1 LNHNV, CDR2 YYDKDF (reference sequence). Unmatched junction bases numbered 11, after V lost 5 bases and J lost 3 bases. The CDR3 length is 17 residues. DNA of the CDR3: TGTGCCACCAGCTCTATGGTAGCGGGGGGTGGAACAGATACGCAGTATTTT. Translation: CATSSMVAGGGTDTQYF.

Sample share makes this clone medium-sized (0.01 to 0.1%). V and J are TRBV2 and TRBJ1-5; TRBD1 matches 9 bases. CDR3 length equals 16 residues. Per the germline V gene, CDR1 is SNHLY and CDR2 is FYNNEI. V trimming: 3 bases; J trimming: 5 bases; junction bases outside the gene matches: 8. CDR3 residues: CASSDIWTGDDQPQHF. The DNA of the CDR3 is TGTGCCAGCAGTGATATCTGGACAGGGGACGATCAGCCCCAGCATTTT.

The chain has TRBV9 and TRBJ2-2, with TRBD1 as a possible D gene (5 bases). From germline, CDR1 is SGDLS and CDR2 YYNGEE. V was shortened by 0 bases and J by 0 bases, with 12 bases between the two germline ends. CDR3 length equals 17 residues. The CDR3 is CASSVVAGYANTGELFF. CDR3 nucleotide sequence: TGTGCCAGCAGCGTAGTCGCAGGGTACGCGAACACCGGGGAGCTGTTTTTT.

The CDR3 DNA follows: TGTGCCAGCACCCGTACAGGGCTTTTCTATGGCTACACCTTC. Translation: CASTRTGLFYGYTF. V and J are TRBV6-5 and TRBJ1-2; maybe TRBD1 (6 bases). This CDR3 comprises 14 residues. Deletions cut 7 bases from V and 4 bases from J, with 16 bases between. CDR1 and CDR2 (germline): MNHEY, SVGAGI.

V and J are TRBV5-1 and TRBJ1-1; tentative D call: TRBD1 (5 bases). The V and J ends lost 0 bases and 1 base respectively, with 7 bases between them. CDR1 is SGHRS, CDR2 YFSETQ, per germline. CDR3 length: 14 amino acids. The CDR3 DNA reads TGCGCCAGCAGCTTGGCAACAGGGAACACTGAAGCTTTCTTT. Translating gives CASSLATGNTEAFF.

This clone came up a few times. The rearrangement uses TRBV27 and TRBJ1-1; 9 bases align to TRBD1. Trimming removed 5 bases from V and 1 base from J; junction bases left unmatched: 5. The CDR3 has 15 residues. Germline lookup yields CDR1 MNHEY and CDR2 SMNVEV (reference sequence). The chain's CDR3 is CASSPRTGENTEAFF. CDR3 DNA: TGTGCCAGCAGTCCACGGACAGGGGAGAACACTGAAGCTTTCTTT.

The rearrangement links TRBV9 to TRBJ2-7; no reliable D call. In germline, CDR1 is SGDLS, CDR2 YYNGEE. The CDR3 has 12 amino acids. The germline V and J ends were trimmed by 4 bases and 2 bases, with 7 bases remaining between them. CDR3 in amino acids: CASSPGPYEQYF. CDR3 nucleotides: TGTGCCAGCAGCCCTGGCCCCTACGAGCAGTACTTC.

The V gene is TRBV19, the J gene TRBJ2-5; D not certain. In germline, CDR1 is LNHDA, CDR2 SQIVND (reference sequence). Between the trimmed V and J ends, which lost 6 bases and 5 bases, there was a span of 16 bases. This CDR3 comprises 14 residues. The CDR3 reads CASSHFNLGETQYF. The CDR3 DNA sequence: TGTGCCAGTAGCCACTTTAACCTCGGGGAGACCCAGTACTTC.

The genes are TRBV29-1 and TRBJ1-2, with D tentatively TRBD1 (5 bases). The CDR3 consists of 11 residues. Trimming pared 7 bases from V and 4 bases from J, leaving 10 bases between. CDR1 and CDR2 from the germline V gene are SQVTM and ANQGSEA. The CDR3 protein is CSGDSPYGYTF. The CDR3 nucleotides read TGCAGCGGTGACAGTCCCTATGGCTACACCTTC.

As DNA, the CDR3 is TGTGCCAGCAGCTTAGCACAGATCACCTACGAGCAGTACTTC. This codes for CASSLAQITYEQYF. The chain joins TRBV5-5 to TRBJ2-7, with no clear D. This CDR3 comprises 14 residues. Germline V CDR1 and CDR2: SGHKS, YYEKEE (reference sequence). V lost 2 bases and J lost 2, with 11 bases in between.

The chain links TRBV6-5 to TRBJ2-1; 7 nucleotides align to TRBD2. Per germline, CDR1 MNHEY and CDR2 SVGAGI. The CDR3 is made up of 15 amino acids. V shed 5 bases and J 0 bases; nucleotides not matched to a gene: 4. CDR3: CASSPRGFSYNEQFF. CDR3 DNA: TGTGCCAGCAGTCCGCGGGGGTTCTCCTACAATGAGCAGTTCTTC.

The chain combines TRBV6-6 with TRBJ1-6; a possible D gene is TRBD1 (6 bases). CDR1 is MNHNY, CDR2 SVGAGI, per germline (reference sequence). CDR3 length: 15 amino acids. V lost 6 bases to trimming and J lost 14 bases, with 23 bases between them. DNA of the CDR3: TGTGCCAGCAGCCGCCTACAGGGTATAATTCTGTCCCTCCACTTT. Translating gives CASSRLQGIILSLHF.

The chain joins TRBV2 to TRBJ1-5; D gene unclear. This CDR3 contains 14 residues. V was pared by 7 bases and J by 1 base, with 11 bases between. The germline V gene has CDR1 SNHLY and CDR2 FYNNEI. The CDR3 DNA sequence: TGTGCCAGCAAGGAGGGAAGAAGCAATCAGCCCCAGCATTTT. Amino acid sequence: CASKEGRSNQPQHF. The whole variable domain, remainder taken from reference TRBV2 and TRBJ1-5, is EPEVTQTPSHQVTQMGQEVILRCVPISNHLYFYWYRQILGQKVEFLVSFYNNEISEKSEIFDDQFSVERPDGSNFTLKIRSTKLEDSAMYFCASKEGRSNQPQHFGDGTRLSIL.

This clone was seen a handful of times. This chain links TRBV18 with TRBJ1-3; the D is unclear. Trimming left V 6 bases short and J 0 bases short, with 18 bases between. The germline V gene has CDR1 KGHSH and CDR2 LQKENI. This CDR3 region has 17 residues. The CDR3 region is CASSPQKTSSSGNTIYF. CDR3 bases: TGTGCCAGCTCGCCCCAGAAGACATCGTCCTCTGGAAACACCATATATTTT.

Only one count was recorded for this clone. The chain links TRBV18 to TRBJ1-1, with D possibly matching TRBD1 (5 bases). Looked up from germline, CDR1 is KGHSH and CDR2 is LQKENI. V lost 3 bases and J lost 3, with 17 bases in between. This CDR3 is built from 16 residues. The CDR3 protein is CASSPPYAGGHTEAFF. Here the CDR3 DNA reads TGTGCCAGCTCACCGCCCTATGCGGGGGGACACACTGAAGCTTTCTTT.

This chain links TRBV4-1 with TRBJ1-5; D not certain. V lost 0 bases to trimming and J lost 0 bases, with 12 bases between them. CDR1 is MGHRA and CDR2 is YSYEKL in the germline V gene. The CDR3 spans 17 residues. CDR3 coding DNA: TGCGCCAGCAGCCAAGAACTTTCTGTCTATAGCAATCAGCCCCAGCATTTT. Residues: CASSQELSVYSNQPQHF.

The chain uses TRBV12-3 or TRBV12-4 and TRBJ1-1; maybe TRBD1 (5 bases). The CDR3 is made up of 13 amino acids. V was clipped by 2 bases and J by 1 base, with 5 bases between them. The CDR3 sequence is CASSLQGNTEAFF. CDR3 DNA sequence: TGTGCCAGCAGTTTACAGGGGAACACTGAAGCTTTCTTT.

This clone was counted at least ten times. This rearrangement joins TRBV19 to TRBJ1-2; TRBD1 aligns across 7 bases. The CDR3 is made up of 13 amino acids. The germline V gene has CDR1 LNHDA and CDR2 SQIVND (reference sequence). The trim removed 6 bases at V and 4 bases at J, leaving 5 bases unmatched. CDR3 nucleotides: TGTGCCAGTAGAAGGGGACAGAGCTATGGCTACACCTTC. Its protein is CASRRGQSYGYTF.

This clone is a singleton in its sample. CDR3 sequence reads: CASSREQGGETQYF. The DNA for the CDR3 is TGTGCCAGCAGTAGGGAACAGGGCGGAGAGACCCAGTACTTC. The V gene is TRBV28, the J gene TRBJ2-5; a weak D match, TRBD1 (6 bases). The CDR3 has 14 residues. With 5 bases removed from V and 4 bases from J, the gap between germline ends came to 14 bases. Germline V gene lookup returns CDR1 MDHEN and CDR2 SYDVKM.

This rearrangement joins TRBV7-2 to TRBJ1-1, with D possibly TRBD1 on 5 matching bases. Germline V CDR1 and CDR2: SGHTA, FQGNSA. This CDR3 has 14 residues. Trimming took 4 bases from V and 6 from J, leaving 15 bases between them. CDR3 DNA sequence: TGTGCCAGCAGCTCCGGACCCCACAGGCCTGAAGCTTTCTTT. Its protein is CASSSGPHRPEAFF.

The rearrangement uses TRBV18 and TRBJ2-1; 7 positions match TRBD1. The CDR3 sequence is 14 residues long. With 6 bases clipped from V and 9 bases from J, the junction kept 11 bases outside the gene matches. Germline CDR1 KGHSH, CDR2 LQKENI. The CDR3 nucleotides read TGTGCCAGCTCGTCCCGACAGGGCGGTCGTGAGCAGTTCTTC. Protein product: CASSSRQGGREQFF. The whole variable domain, filled in from reference TRBV18 and TRBJ2-1, reads NAGVMQNPRHLVRRRGQEARLRCSPMKGHSHVYWYRQLPEEGLKFMVYLQKENIIDESGMPKERFSAEFPKEGPSILRIQQVVRGDSAAYFCASSSRQGGREQFFGPGTRLTVL.

This chain uses TRBV11-2 with TRBJ1-1; D might be TRBD1 (6 bases). Germline values: CDR1 SGHAT, CDR2 FQNNGV. V lost 5 bases and J 11 bases, leaving 18 bases between the germline ends. The CDR3 runs 13 residues. CDR3 DNA: TGTGCCAGCAGCCCCCGAGCACAGGGAGTTGCTTTCTTT. Translated, it gives CASSPRAQGVAFF.